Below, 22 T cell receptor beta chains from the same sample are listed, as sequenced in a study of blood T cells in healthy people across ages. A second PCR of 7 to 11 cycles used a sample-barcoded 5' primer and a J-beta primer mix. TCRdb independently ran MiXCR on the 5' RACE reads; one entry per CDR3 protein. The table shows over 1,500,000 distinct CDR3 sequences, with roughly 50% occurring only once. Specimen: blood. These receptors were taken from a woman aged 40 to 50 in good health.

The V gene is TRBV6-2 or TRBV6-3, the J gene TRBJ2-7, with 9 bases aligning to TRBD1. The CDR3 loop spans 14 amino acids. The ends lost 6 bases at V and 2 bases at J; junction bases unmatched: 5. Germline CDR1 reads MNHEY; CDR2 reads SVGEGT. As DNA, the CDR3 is TGTGCCAGCAGACGGACAGGGGCGACCTACGAGCAGTACTTC. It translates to CASRRTGATYEQYF.

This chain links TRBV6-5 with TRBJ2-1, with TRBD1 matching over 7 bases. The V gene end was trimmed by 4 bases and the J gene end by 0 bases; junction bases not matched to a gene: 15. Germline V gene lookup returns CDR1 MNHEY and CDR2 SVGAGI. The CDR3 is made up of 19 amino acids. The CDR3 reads CASSLWGTTGAGSYNEQFF. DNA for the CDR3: TGTGCCAGCAGTTTATGGGGGACCACAGGGGCGGGCTCCTACAATGAGCAGTTCTTC.

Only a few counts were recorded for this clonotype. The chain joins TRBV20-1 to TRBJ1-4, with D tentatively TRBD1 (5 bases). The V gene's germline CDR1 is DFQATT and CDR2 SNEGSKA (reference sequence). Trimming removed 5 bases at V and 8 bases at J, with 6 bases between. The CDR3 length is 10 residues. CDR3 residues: CSASGEKLFF. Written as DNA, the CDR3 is TGCAGTGCTTCAGGGGAAAAACTGTTTTTT.

Here the CDR3 DNA reads TGTGCCAGCAGCTTTGTGGGGCACACAGATACGCAGTATTTT. Amino acids: CASSFVGHTDTQYF. The chain carries TRBV5-6 and TRBJ2-3; D might be TRBD1 (5 bases). The CDR3 has 14 amino acids. V gave up 2 bases and J gave up 2 bases, with 9 bases separating them. From germline, CDR1 is SGHDT and CDR2 YYEEEE.

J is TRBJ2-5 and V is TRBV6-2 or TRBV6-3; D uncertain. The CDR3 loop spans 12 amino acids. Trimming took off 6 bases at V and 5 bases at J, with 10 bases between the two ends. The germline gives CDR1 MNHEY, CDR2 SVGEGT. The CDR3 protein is CASSQSSETQYF. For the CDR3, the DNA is TGTGCCAGCAGCCAATCGTCGGAGACCCAGTACTTC.

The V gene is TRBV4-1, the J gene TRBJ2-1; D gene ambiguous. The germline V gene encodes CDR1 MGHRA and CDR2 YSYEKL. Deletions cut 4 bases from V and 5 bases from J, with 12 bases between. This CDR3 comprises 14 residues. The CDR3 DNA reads TGCGCCAGCAGCCCCCTTGAGGCAGACAATGAGCAGTTCTTC. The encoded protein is CASSPLEADNEQFF.

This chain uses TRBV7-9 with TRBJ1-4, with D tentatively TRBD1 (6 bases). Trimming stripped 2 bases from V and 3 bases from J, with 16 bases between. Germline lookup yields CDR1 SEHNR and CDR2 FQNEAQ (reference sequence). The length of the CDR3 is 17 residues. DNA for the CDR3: TGTGCCAGCAGCTTACGGTGGGGGGGCCGGGCTAATGAAAAACTGTTTTTT. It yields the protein CASSLRWGGRANEKLFF. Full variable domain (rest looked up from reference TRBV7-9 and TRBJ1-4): DTGVSQNPRHKITKRGQNVTFRCDPISEHNRLYWYRQTLGQGPEFLTYFQNEAQLEKSRLLSDRFSAERPKGSFSTLEIQRTEQGDSAMYLCASSLRWGGRANEKLFFGSGTQLSVL.

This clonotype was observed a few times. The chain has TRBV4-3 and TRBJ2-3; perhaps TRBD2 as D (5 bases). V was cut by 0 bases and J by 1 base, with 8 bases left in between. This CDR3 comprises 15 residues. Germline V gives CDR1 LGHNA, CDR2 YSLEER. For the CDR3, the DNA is TGCGCCAGCAGCCAAGATGCGGGTGGCACAGATACGCAGTATTTT. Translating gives CASSQDAGGTDTQYF.

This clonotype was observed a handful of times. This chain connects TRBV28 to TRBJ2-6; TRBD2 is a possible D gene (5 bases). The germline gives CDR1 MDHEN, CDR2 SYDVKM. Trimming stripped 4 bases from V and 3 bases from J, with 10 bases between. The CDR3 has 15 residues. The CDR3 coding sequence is TGTGCCAGCAGTTGGCTCGGGGATGGGGCCAACGTCCTGACTTTC. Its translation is CASSWLGDGANVLTF.

CDR3 in amino acids: CASSPGTGRAGELFF. In nucleotides, the CDR3 is TGTGCCAGCAGCCCCGGGACAGGGAGAGCCGGGGAGCTGTTTTTT. The chain carries TRBV7-2 and TRBJ2-2; 9 bases agree with TRBD1. The ends lost 5 bases at V and 6 bases at J; junction bases unmatched: 7. This CDR3 region has 15 residues. Looked up from germline, CDR1 is SGHTA and CDR2 is FQGNSA.

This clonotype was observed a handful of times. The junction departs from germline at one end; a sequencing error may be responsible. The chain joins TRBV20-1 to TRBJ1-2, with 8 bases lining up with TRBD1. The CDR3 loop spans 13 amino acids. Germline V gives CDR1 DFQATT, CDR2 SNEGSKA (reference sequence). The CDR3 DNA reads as TGCAGTGCACAAAGCGACAGGGGAAATGGCTACACCTTT. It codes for CSAQSDRGNGYTF.

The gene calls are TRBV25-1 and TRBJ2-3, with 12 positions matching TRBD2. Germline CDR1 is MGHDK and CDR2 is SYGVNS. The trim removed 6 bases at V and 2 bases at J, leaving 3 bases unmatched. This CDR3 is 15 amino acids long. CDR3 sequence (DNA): TGTGCCAGCAGCGGACTAGCGGGGAACACAGATACGCAGTATTTT. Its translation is CASSGLAGNTDTQYF.

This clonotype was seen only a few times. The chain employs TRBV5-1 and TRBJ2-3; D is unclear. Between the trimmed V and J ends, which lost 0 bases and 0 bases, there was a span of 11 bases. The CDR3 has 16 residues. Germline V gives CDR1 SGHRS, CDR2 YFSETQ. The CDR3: CASSLVGTPSTDTQYF. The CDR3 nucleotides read TGCGCCAGCAGCTTGGTCGGCACCCCTAGCACAGATACGCAGTATTTT.

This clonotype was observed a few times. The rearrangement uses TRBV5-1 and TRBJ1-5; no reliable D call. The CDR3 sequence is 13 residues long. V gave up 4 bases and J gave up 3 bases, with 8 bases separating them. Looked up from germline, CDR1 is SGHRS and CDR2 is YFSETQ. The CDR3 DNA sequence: TGCGCCAGCAGCACCGGGCCCAATCAGCCCCAGCATTTT. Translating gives CASSTGPNQPQHF. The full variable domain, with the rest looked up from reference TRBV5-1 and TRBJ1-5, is KAGVTQTPRYLIKTRGQQVTLSCSPISGHRSVSWYQQTPGQGLQFLFEYFSETQRNKGNFPGRFSGRQFSNSRSEMNVSTLELGDSALYLCASSTGPNQPQHFGDGTRLSIL.

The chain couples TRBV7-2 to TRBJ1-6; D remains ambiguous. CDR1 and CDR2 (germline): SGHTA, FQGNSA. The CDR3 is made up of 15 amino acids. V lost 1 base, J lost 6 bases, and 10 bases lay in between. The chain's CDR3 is CASSLGQIRNSPLHF. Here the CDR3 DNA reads TGTGCCAGCAGCTTAGGGCAGATCCGTAATTCACCCCTCCACTTT.

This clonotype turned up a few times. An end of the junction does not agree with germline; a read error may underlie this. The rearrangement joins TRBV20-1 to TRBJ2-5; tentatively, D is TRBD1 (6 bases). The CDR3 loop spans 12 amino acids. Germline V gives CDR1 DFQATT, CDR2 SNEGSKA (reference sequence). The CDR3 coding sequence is TGCAGTGCCAGAGGACAGAAAGAGACCCAGTACTTC. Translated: CSARGQKETQYF.

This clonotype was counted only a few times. The CDR3 here is CASSLLAGDDPYEQYF. DNA of the CDR3: TGTGCCAGCAGCTTATTGGCGGGGGATGATCCCTACGAGCAGTACTTC. The J gene is TRBJ2-7, the V gene TRBV7-9; 7 bases fit TRBD2. This CDR3 has 16 amino acids. Germline CDR1 reads SEHNR; CDR2 reads FQNEAQ (reference sequence). V lost 2 bases and J lost 2; bases outside the gene matches: 9.

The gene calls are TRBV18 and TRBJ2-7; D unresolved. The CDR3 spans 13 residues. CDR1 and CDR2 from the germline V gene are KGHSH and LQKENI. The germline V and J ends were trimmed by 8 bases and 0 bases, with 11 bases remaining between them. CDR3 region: CASPPLNSYEQYF. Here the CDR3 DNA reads TGTGCCAGCCCCCCTCTTAACTCCTACGAGCAGTACTTC.

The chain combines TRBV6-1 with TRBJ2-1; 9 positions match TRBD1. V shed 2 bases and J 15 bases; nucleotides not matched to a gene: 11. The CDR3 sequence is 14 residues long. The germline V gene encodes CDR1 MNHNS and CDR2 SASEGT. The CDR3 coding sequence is TGTGCCAGCAGTGAAATAGATGGGACAGGGAATGCGTTCTTC. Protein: CASSEIDGTGNAFF.

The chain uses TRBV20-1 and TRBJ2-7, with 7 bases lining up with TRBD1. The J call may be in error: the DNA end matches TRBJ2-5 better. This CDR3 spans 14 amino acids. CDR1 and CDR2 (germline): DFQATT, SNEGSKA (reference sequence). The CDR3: CSASGTAGVETQYF. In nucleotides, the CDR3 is TGCAGTGCTAGCGGGACAGCCGGAGTGGAGACCCAGTACTTC.

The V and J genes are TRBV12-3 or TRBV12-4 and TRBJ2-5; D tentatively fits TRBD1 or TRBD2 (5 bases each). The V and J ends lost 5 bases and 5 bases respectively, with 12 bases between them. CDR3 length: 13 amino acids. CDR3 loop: CASSPRGRETQYF. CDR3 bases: TGTGCCAGCAGTCCCCGGGGCCGGGAGACCCAGTACTTC.

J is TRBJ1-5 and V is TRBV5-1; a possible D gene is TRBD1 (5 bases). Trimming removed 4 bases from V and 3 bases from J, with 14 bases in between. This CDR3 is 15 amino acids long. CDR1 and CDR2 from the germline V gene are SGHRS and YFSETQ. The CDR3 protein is CASSPGEATNQPQHF. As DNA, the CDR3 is TGCGCCAGCAGCCCGGGGGAGGCGACCAATCAGCCCCAGCATTTT.